These 6 T cell receptor beta chains share one sample of origin, sequenced in a study of T cell changes during pregnancy in multiple sclerosis. Using immunoSEQ multiplex PCR, the repertoire was profiled, and TCRdb retains in-frame clones only, with some absent. The data hold 38,000 or so clones, with about 92% observed a single time. Sequencing used CD4+ T cells from peripheral blood mononuclear cells, obtained in the first trimester of pregnancy. The receptors stem from a female donor with multiple sclerosis, enrolled in a pregnancy study.

This chain connects TRBV7-9 to TRBJ2-3, with D possibly being TRBD2 (6 bases). This CDR3 has 16 residues. The V end lost 4 bases, the J end lost 6 bases, and 20 bases lay between the germline ends. Germline lookup yields CDR1 SEHNR and CDR2 FQNEAQ (reference sequence). CDR3 region: CASSSRGLRISDTQYF. CDR3 coding DNA: TGTGCCAGCAGCTCCCGGGGACTTAGAATCTCCGATACGCAGTATTTT. Complete variable domain (other parts from reference TRBV7-9 and TRBJ2-3): DTGVSQNPRHKITKRGQNVTFRCDPISEHNRLYWYRQTLGQGPEFLTYFQNEAQLEKSRLLSDRFSAERPKGSFSTLEIQRTEQGDSAMYLCASSSRGLRISDTQYFGPGTRLTVL.

The chain has TRBV28 and TRBJ1-2; no clear D. V lost 6 bases and J lost 5, with 13 bases in between. This CDR3 comprises 13 residues. Germline CDR1 MDHEN, CDR2 SYDVKM. CDR3 DNA: TGTGCCAGCAGGAGGGCGATTTTGTATGGCTACACCTTC. Encoded protein: CASRRAILYGYTF.

The table lists this clone with a few counts. The V and J genes are TRBV27 and TRBJ1-2; weak D call: TRBD1 (6 bases). CDR1 and CDR2 (germline): MNHEY, SMNVEV (reference sequence). Trimming pared 0 bases from V and 7 bases from J, leaving 27 bases between. This CDR3 is 19 amino acids long. The chain's CDR3 is CASSLSGVRGGGAPVGYTF. The DNA for the CDR3 is TGTGCCAGCAGTTTATCAGGGGTTCGTGGCGGGGGCGCCCCCGTTGGCTACACCTTC.

The genes are TRBV9 and TRBJ1-4, with 8 bases lining up with TRBD1. V gave up 5 bases and J gave up 3 bases; unmatched junction bases: 3. Per germline, CDR1 SGDLS and CDR2 YYNGEE. This CDR3 has 14 residues. This CDR3 reads CASRGTGPNEKLFF. The DNA for the CDR3 is TGTGCCAGCAGAGGGACAGGACCTAATGAAAAACTGTTTTTT.

V is TRBV29-1 and J is TRBJ2-1; TRBD2 might be the D (5 bases). V was shortened by 6 bases and J by 9 bases, with 18 bases between the two germline ends. The CDR3 is made up of 13 amino acids. Germline-derived CDR1 and CDR2 are SQVTM and ANQGSEA. CDR3 DNA: TGCAGCGTGGCTTGGACTCGCCTTGGTGAGCAGTTCTTC. Translated: CSVAWTRLGEQFF.

The chain has TRBV9 and TRBJ2-1; 14 nucleotides line up with TRBD2. The CDR3 covers 16 residues. Germline V gene sequence: CDR1 SGDLS, CDR2 YYNGEE. J lost 4 bases, V lost 0 bases, and 0 bases had no gene match. CDR3 sequence reads: CASSVGLAGGYNEQFF. The CDR3, as DNA: TGTGCCAGCAGCGTAGGACTAGCGGGAGGGTACAATGAGCAGTTCTTC.